Listed below are T cell receptor beta chains from one sample, sequenced in a study of post-analysis software for immune sequencing data. TCRdb reanalysed the PCR reads using MiXCR and keeps one entry per CDR3 protein. The sample includes roughly 540,000 distinct CDR3 sequences, approximately 34% of them seen just once. The sample taken for sequencing was blood. These receptors all come from a girl aged 2-17 years with multiple sclerosis. CDR3s include the opening cysteine and the closing phenylalanine or tryptophan. Size is stated for part of the rows, as once, few or many counts, or as a class when the clone is expanded.

J | size | V | CDR3
NA | NA | TRBV4-1 | CASSSIRDHPGTQYF
TRBJ1-2 | NA | TRBV12-3/TRBV12-4 | CASSFRSGGLDYGYTF
TRBJ2-3 | few | TRBV20-1 | CSARGQGASDTQYF
TRBJ2-7 | few | TRBV5-6 | CASSEEGPTATYEQYF
TRBJ2-3 | many | TRBV10-3 | CAIKPDGPDTQYF
TRBJ1-1 | NA | TRBV5-1 | CASSWSPQGGLHGGAFF
TRBJ2-1 | few | TRBV6-5 | CASSYSPGAGGSNEQFF
TRBJ2-5 | NA | TRBV5-1 | CASSLGDYETQYF
TRBJ1-2 | few | TRBV6-6 | CASSYNYGYTF
TRBJ1-2 | few | TRBV10-3 | CAISESFTGADYGYTF
TRBJ1-5 | NA | TRBV15 | CATSRERDQPQHF
TRBJ2-7 | few | TRBV10-3 | CAISRPRADSSYEQYF
TRBJ2-3 | NA | TRBV18 | CASSSAPAQGDTQYF
TRBJ2-5 | NA | TRBV12-3/TRBV12-4 | CASLWSGEETQYF
TRBJ2-7 | NA | TRBV9 | CASRRHKVYEQYF
TRBJ1-2 | NA | TRBV10-3 | CAISESSQVRYGYTF
TRBJ1-6 | NA | TRBV20-1 | CSARDSGNNSPLHF
TRBJ2-6 | NA | TRBV20-1 | CSARDWGSGANVLTF
TRBJ1-2 | NA | TRBV7-9 | CASSLVSGLNYGYTF
TRBJ2-3 | NA | TRBV9 | CASSVQPIHATDTQYF
TRBJ2-5 | few | TRBV29-1 | CSVGGLGETQYF
TRBJ2-7 | NA | TRBV6-6 | CASSYSTGKGEQYF
TRBJ1-5 | NA | TRBV2 | CASSAGIDQPQHF
TRBJ1-2 | NA | TRBV3-1 | CASSQVSHGYTF
TRBJ1-4 | NA | TRBV6-6 | CASTFEGAEKLFF
TRBJ2-7 | NA | TRBV20-1 | CSARIKRDWTYEQYF
TRBJ2-5 | few | TRBV7-2 | CASSLWTGSQETQYF
TRBJ2-1 | few | TRBV4-2 | CASSQDQAGVGGNEQFF
TRBJ2-1 | few | TRBV5-5 | CASSLTSGPYNEQFF
TRBJ1-1 | once | TRBV12-3/TRBV12-4 | CASNPHHTTEAFF
TRBJ2-5 | NA | TRBV5-1 | CASSLERGLETQYF
TRBJ2-4 | NA | TRBV24-1 | CATGDRQNIQYF
TRBJ1-6 | NA | TRBV5-6 | CASSQRVGGLISSYNSPLHF
TRBJ1-1 | NA | TRBV5-1 | CASSLEQGAEAFF
TRBJ2-3 | few | TRBV14 | CASSQDNRNTQYF
TRBJ2-1 | many | TRBV5-4 | CASSLFNEQFF
TRBJ2-1 | few | TRBV10-3 | CAISEQGMVYEQFF
TRBJ1-5 | NA | TRBV7-3 | CASSLTENQPQHF
TRBJ2-5 | NA | TRBV5-1 | CASSLARTGSQETQYF
TRBJ1-2 | many | TRBV29-1 | CSVEGMEGIVGYTF
TRBJ2-3 | NA | TRBV12-3/TRBV12-4 | CASSLSPSAPQYF
TRBJ2-3 | NA | TRBV20-1 | CSAGASAPSTDTQYF
TRBJ1-2 | few | TRBV7-9 | CASSPTGSHGYTF
TRBJ1-1 | NA | TRBV10-3 | CAISGQGTSEAFF
TRBJ2-7 | few | TRBV6-5 | CASRLLDSSPYEQYF
TRBJ2-1 | once | TRBV20-1 | CSAPPGMREQFF
TRBJ2-1 | few | TRBV20-1 | CSAGAEGPSYNEQFF
TRBJ2-5 | NA | TRBV20-1 | CSARDIGGGQETQYF
TRBJ1-2 | NA | TRBV25-1 | CASSPRHPGQLDYGYTF
TRBJ2-7 | few | TRBV28 | CASSPTGYYEQYF
TRBJ2-3 | NA | TRBV7-2 | CASSLRGGAADTQYF
TRBJ1-5 | few | TRBV6-1 | CASSAYGAGLNQPQHF
TRBJ2-3 | few | TRBV20-1 | CSARGQRGPDTQYF
TRBJ2-5 | few | TRBV20-1 | CSAAKTRAESQETQYF
TRBJ2-3 | few | TRBV29-1 | CSGGGGGPDTQYF